The 20 T cell receptor beta chains presented below share a single source sample, sequenced in a study of cytomegalovirus exposure and HLA in healthy donors. Primers: 60 Vbeta forward and 13 Jbeta reverse. TCRdb's copy holds only in-frame clones and misses some; the assay was immunoSEQ multiplex PCR. The sample yields about 160,000 clones, about 80% seen once. The source material was PBMCs. These receptor sequences come from a man in his late teens or twenties in good health and CMV-seropositive.

The rearrangement joins TRBV7-2 to TRBJ1-1, with 9 bases aligning to TRBD1. The CDR3 contains 18 residues. Looked up from germline, CDR1 is SGHTA and CDR2 is FQGNSA. V was pared by 4 bases and J by 0 bases, with 12 bases of the junction left unmatched. Here the CDR3 DNA reads TGTGCCAGCAGCTGGATCCCTGGACAGGGGCCGATGAACACTGAAGCTTTCTTT. It encodes CASSWIPGQGPMNTEAFF.

This chain uses TRBV20-1 with TRBJ2-1; the match to TRBD2 covers 9 bases. V was pared by 5 bases and J by 7 bases, with 0 bases of the junction left unmatched. The CDR3 runs 11 residues. Germline CDR1 DFQATT, CDR2 SNEGSKA (reference sequence). This CDR3 is CSAGLANEQFF. The DNA of the CDR3 is TGCAGTGCTGGACTAGCGAATGAGCAGTTCTTC.

The chain carries TRBV6-6 and TRBJ1-4; 8 bases fit TRBD1. The CDR3 runs to 15 residues. CDR1 is MNHNY and CDR2 is SVGAGI in the germline V gene (reference sequence). V was clipped by 4 bases and J by 4 bases; unmatched bases: 5. The CDR3 is CASSSPDRGNEKLFF. The CDR3 DNA follows: TGTGCCAGCAGTTCCCCCGACAGGGGTAATGAAAAACTGTTTTTT.

The rearrangement joins TRBV30 to TRBJ1-5; 9 nucleotides line up with TRBD1. Losses at the gene ends were 0 bases for V and 2 bases for J; bases not matched to a gene: 2. In germline, CDR1 is GTSNPN, CDR2 SVGIG (reference sequence). This CDR3 contains 15 residues. CDR3 loop: CAWSVRQGGNQPQHF. CDR3 nucleotides: TGTGCCTGGAGTGTACGACAGGGGGGCAATCAGCCCCAGCATTTT.

The chain recombines TRBV7-9 with TRBJ2-1; D gene ambiguous. V gave up 2 bases and J gave up 2 bases, with 7 bases separating them. CDR3 length: 14 residues. Germline lookup yields CDR1 SEHNR and CDR2 FQNEAQ (reference sequence). CDR3 nucleotide sequence: TGTGCCAGCAGCTTAAGCACAGCCTACAATGAGCAGTTCTTC. Its translation: CASSLSTAYNEQFF.

The rearrangement joins TRBV2 to TRBJ1-2; weak D call: TRBD1 (6 bases). The CDR3 is 14 amino acids. Trimming took 8 bases from V and 3 from J, leaving 16 bases between them. Germline CDR1 is SNHLY and CDR2 is FYNNEI. CDR3 sequence: CASGPRGGDYGYTF. The CDR3 nucleotides are TGTGCCAGCGGCCCGAGGGGGGGGGACTATGGCTACACCTTC.

CDR3 sequence reads: CASSLLSPSQETQYF. The CDR3, as DNA: TGTGCCAGCAGTTTATTAAGTCCTAGCCAAGAGACCCAGTACTTC. V usage is TRBV11-2 and J usage is TRBJ2-5; D ambiguous. The germline CDR1 and CDR2 sequences are SGHAT and FQNNGV. Trimming took off 6 bases at V and 1 base at J, with 15 bases between the two ends. CDR3 length: 15 amino acids.

V usage is TRBV5-4 and J usage is TRBJ2-3, with 10 bases that match TRBD2. After removal of 0 bases from V and 4 bases from J, the junction contained 8 bases not matched to a gene. Germline CDR1 SGHNT, CDR2 YYREEE (reference sequence). CDR3 length: 17 amino acids. This CDR3 is CASSLDLASGGADTQYF. The CDR3 coding sequence is TGTGCCAGCAGCTTGGACCTCGCTAGCGGGGGCGCAGATACGCAGTATTTT.

This clone is a singleton in its sample. This chain connects TRBV27 to TRBJ1-2, with 7 bases matching TRBD1. The length of the CDR3 is 14 residues. CDR1 is MNHEY, CDR2 SMNVEV, per germline (reference sequence). Trimming cost V 5 bases and J 2 bases; bases outside gene matches: 5. CDR3 sequence reads: CASSASTGNYGYTF. CDR3 DNA: TGTGCCAGCAGTGCCTCGACAGGGAACTATGGCTACACCTTC.

The rearrangement joins TRBV2 to TRBJ1-3; 7 bases are shared with TRBD1. J lost 0 bases, V lost 5 bases, and 4 bases had no gene match. In germline, CDR1 is SNHLY, CDR2 FYNNEI. The CDR3 has 15 residues. The chain's CDR3 is CASSLGTASGNTIYF. CDR3 nucleotide sequence: TGTGCCAGCAGTCTCGGGACAGCCTCTGGAAACACCATATATTTT.

This clone appeared a few times. The CDR3 DNA sequence: TGCGCCAGCAGCCAGGCGGAAGGACAGTGGATGAACACTGAAGCTTTCTTT. Translation: CASSQAEGQWMNTEAFF. The V call is TRBV4-3, the J call TRBJ1-1; D is perhaps TRBD1 (6 bases). The length of the CDR3 is 17 residues. V was pared by 3 bases and J by 0 bases, with 17 bases between. The germline V gene has CDR1 LGHNA and CDR2 YSLEER.

V is TRBV11-2 and J is TRBJ2-1, with a tentative D call TRBD1 (5 bases). The CDR3 runs to 13 residues. Trimming took off 4 bases at V and 12 bases at J, with 16 bases between the two ends. Germline V gene data show CDR1 as SGHAT and CDR2 as FQNNGV. The CDR3: CASSSLTGAGQFF. As DNA, the CDR3 is TGTGCCAGCAGCTCCCTGACTGGGGCCGGGCAGTTCTTC.

This chain joins TRBV5-4 and TRBJ1-6, with a weak D call TRBD1 (5 bases). Germline V gene sequence: CDR1 SGHNT, CDR2 YYREEE (reference sequence). The CDR3 is made up of 17 amino acids. V was trimmed by 0 bases and J by 7 bases, leaving 17 bases between them. The chain's CDR3 is CASSLAMFSGMNSPLHF. Here the CDR3 DNA reads TGTGCCAGCAGCTTGGCCATGTTTTCAGGGATGAATTCACCCCTCCACTTT.

This chain uses TRBV5-4 with TRBJ2-5, with 7 bases aligning to TRBD1. Losses at the gene ends were 4 bases for V and 5 bases for J; bases not matched to a gene: 11. The germline V gene encodes CDR1 SGHNT and CDR2 YYREEE (reference sequence). The CDR3 totals 15 residues. CDR3 in DNA: TGTGCCAGCAGCGTACAGGGGCTATTGGGGGAGACCCAGTACTTC. It encodes CASSVQGLLGETQYF. Full variable domain (missing parts from reference TRBV5-4 and TRBJ2-5): ETGVTQSPTHLIKTRGQQVTLRCSSQSGHNTVSWYQQALGQGPQFIFQYYREEENGRGNFPPRFSGLQFPNYSSELNVNALELDDSALYLCASSVQGLLGETQYFGPGTRLLVL.

CDR3 protein: CASSLVPRRQGNTIYF. The DNA of the CDR3 is TGTGCCAGCAGCTTAGTTCCCAGGCGTCAAGGAAACACCATATATTTT. This chain links TRBV13 with TRBJ1-3; no clear D gene. The CDR3 totals 16 residues. Trimming left V 1 base short and J 4 bases short, with 14 bases between. The V gene's germline CDR1 is PRHDT and CDR2 FYEKMQ (reference sequence).

This chain links TRBV5-4 with TRBJ2-4, with 8 bases matching TRBD1. J gave up 0 bases and V 0 bases, and 8 bases lay outside the gene matches. CDR3 length: 18 residues. Germline CDR1 reads SGHNT; CDR2 reads YYREEE (reference sequence). The CDR3 DNA reads as TGTGCCAGCAGCTTGGAAGGCCAGGGGGCCTCAGCCAAAAACATTCAGTACTTC. Its protein product is CASSLEGQGASAKNIQYF.

The chain employs TRBV10-3 and TRBJ2-7, with 11 bases lining up with TRBD1. This CDR3 has 12 residues. CDR1 is ENHRY, CDR2 SYGVKD, per germline. V trimming: 6 bases; J trimming: 6 bases; junction bases outside the gene matches: 1. The CDR3: CAIRGTGGEQYF. In nucleotides, the CDR3 is TGTGCCATCAGGGGGACAGGGGGCGAGCAGTACTTC.

The table lists this clone with a few counts. The chain couples TRBV6-1 to TRBJ2-6; 7 bases match TRBD1. This CDR3 is built from 17 residues. The germline CDR1 and CDR2 sequences are MNHNS and SASEGT. V lost 2 bases and J lost 2; bases outside the gene matches: 6. CDR3 residues: CASSEWEGGAGANVLTF. The CDR3 DNA sequence: TGTGCCAGCAGTGAATGGGAAGGGGGCGCTGGGGCCAACGTCCTGACTTTC.

This chain links TRBV30 with TRBJ1-2; possible D gene TRBD1, 6 bases. The CDR3 contains 13 residues. V gave up 3 bases and J gave up 8 bases, with 16 bases separating them. The germline V gene has CDR1 GTSNPN and CDR2 SVGIG (reference sequence). DNA for the CDR3: TGTGCCTGGAGGGAACACGACAGGAAAGGCTACACCTTC. Translating gives CAWREHDRKGYTF.

The chain combines TRBV27 with TRBJ2-1, with 9 bases matching TRBD2. CDR1 MNHEY and CDR2 SMNVEV come from the germline V gene (reference sequence). J was trimmed by 6 bases and V by 2 bases; bases with no gene match: 11. The CDR3 covers 17 residues. CDR3 DNA: TGTGCCAGCAGTTTACCTGCGGGGGGGCCAGGGTCCAATGAGCAGTTCTTC. Translated: CASSLPAGGPGSNEQFF.